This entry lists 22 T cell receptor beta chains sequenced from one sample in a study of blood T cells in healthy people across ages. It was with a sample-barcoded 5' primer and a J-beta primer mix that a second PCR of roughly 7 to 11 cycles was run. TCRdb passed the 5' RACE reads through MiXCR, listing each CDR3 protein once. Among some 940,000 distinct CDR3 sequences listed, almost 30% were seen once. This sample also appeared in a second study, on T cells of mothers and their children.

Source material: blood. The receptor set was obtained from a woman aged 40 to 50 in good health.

In nucleotides, the CDR3 is TGCGCCACAAGATCGACCGGATGGCACGAGCAGTACTTC. Translation gives CATRSTGWHEQYF. The rearrangement links TRBV5-1 to TRBJ2-5; D is undetermined. Matching the DNA end better, TRBJ2-7 makes the J call doubtful. The CDR3 is 13 residues long. The V gene's germline CDR1 is SGHRS and CDR2 YFSETQ.

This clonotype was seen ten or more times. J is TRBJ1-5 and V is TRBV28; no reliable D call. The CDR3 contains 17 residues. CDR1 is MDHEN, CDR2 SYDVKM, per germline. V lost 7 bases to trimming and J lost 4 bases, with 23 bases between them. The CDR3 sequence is CASKNTATDRKNQPQHF. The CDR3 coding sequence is TGTGCCAGCAAAAATACAGCGACGGATAGGAAGAATCAGCCCCAGCATTTT.

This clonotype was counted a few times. The CDR3 nucleotides are TGCGCCAGCAGGATGGCCTTATACAATGAGCAGTTCTTC. Protein product: CASRMALYNEQFF. The V and J genes are TRBV5-1 and TRBJ2-1, with unresolved D. The CDR3 is made up of 13 amino acids. The germline CDR1 and CDR2 sequences are SGHRS and YFSETQ. Trimming removed 5 bases at V and 4 bases at J, with 10 bases between.

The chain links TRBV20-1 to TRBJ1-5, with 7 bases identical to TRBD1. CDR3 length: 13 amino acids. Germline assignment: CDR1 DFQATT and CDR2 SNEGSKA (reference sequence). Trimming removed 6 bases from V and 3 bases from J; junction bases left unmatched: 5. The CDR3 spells CSASQGDNQPQHF. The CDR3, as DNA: TGCAGTGCAAGTCAGGGGGACAATCAGCCCCAGCATTTT.

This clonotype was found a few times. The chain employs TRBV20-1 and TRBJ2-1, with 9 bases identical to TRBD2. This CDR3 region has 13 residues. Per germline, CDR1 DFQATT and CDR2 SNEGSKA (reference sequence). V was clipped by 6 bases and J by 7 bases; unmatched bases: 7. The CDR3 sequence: CSASGTSNNEQFF. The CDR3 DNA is TGCAGTGCCTCCGGGACTAGCAATAATGAGCAGTTCTTC.

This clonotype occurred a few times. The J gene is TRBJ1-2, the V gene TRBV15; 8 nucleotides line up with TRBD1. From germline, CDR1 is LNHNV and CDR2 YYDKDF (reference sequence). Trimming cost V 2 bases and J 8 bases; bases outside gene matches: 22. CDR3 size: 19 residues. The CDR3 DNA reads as TGTGCCACCAGCAGACGTTCCCCCCGCGGGACAGGAGGTCCGGGGGGCTACACCTTC. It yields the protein CATSRRSPRGTGGPGGYTF.

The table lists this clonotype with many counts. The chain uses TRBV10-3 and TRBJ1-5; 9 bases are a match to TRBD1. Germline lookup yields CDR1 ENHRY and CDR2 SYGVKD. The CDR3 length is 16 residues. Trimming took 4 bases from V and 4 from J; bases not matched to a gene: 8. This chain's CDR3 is CAISAQGASVNQPQHF. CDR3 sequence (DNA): TGTGCCATCAGTGCACAGGGGGCGAGCGTGAATCAGCCCCAGCATTTT.

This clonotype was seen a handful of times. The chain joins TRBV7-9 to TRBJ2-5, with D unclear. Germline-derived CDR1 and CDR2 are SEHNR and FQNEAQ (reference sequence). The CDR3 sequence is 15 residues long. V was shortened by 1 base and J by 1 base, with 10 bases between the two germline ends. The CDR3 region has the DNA TGTGCCAGCAGCTTAGTAGTATCCCTCCAAGAGACCCAGTACTTC. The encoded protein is CASSLVVSLQETQYF.

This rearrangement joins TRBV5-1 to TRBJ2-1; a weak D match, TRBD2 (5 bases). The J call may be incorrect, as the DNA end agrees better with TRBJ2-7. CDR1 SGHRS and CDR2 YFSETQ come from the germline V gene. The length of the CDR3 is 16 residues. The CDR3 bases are TGCGCCAGCAGCTTGGGGGGAGAAAGCTCCTACAATGAGCAGTACTTC. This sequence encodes CASSLGGESSYNEQYF.

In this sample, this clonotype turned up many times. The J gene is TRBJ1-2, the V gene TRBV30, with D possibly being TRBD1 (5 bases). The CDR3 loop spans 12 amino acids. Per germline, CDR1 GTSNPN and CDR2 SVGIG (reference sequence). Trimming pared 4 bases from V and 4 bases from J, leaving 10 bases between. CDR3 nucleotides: TGTGCCTGGAAGGGGCTTCGCTATGGCTACACCTTC. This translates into CAWKGLRYGYTF.

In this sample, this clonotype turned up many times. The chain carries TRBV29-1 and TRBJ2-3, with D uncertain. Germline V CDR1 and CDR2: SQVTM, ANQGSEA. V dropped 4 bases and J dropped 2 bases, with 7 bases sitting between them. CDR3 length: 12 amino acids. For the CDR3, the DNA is TGCAGCGTTGGACTCCTCACAGATACGCAGTATTTT. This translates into CSVGLLTDTQYF.

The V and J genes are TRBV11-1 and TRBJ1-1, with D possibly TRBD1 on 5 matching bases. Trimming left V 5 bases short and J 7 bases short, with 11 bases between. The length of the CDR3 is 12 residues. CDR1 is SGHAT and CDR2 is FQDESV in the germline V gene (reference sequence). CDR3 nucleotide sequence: TGTGCCAGCAGCCCGGGGCCCCTTGAAGCTTTCTTT. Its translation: CASSPGPLEAFF.

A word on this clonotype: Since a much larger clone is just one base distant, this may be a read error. Written as DNA, the CDR3 is TGCAGTGCTAAAAACGGGGGGAACAATAAGCAGTTCTTC. It codes for CSAKNGGNNKQFF. The chain recombines TRBV20-1 with TRBJ2-1, with 7 bases that match TRBD2. The CDR3 is made up of 13 amino acids. Germline values: CDR1 DFQATT, CDR2 SNEGSKA (reference sequence).

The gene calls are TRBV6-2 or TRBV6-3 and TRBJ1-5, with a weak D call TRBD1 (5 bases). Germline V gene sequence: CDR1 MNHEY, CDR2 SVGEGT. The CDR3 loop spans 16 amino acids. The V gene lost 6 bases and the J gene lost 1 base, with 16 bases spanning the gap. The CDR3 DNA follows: TGTGCCAGCAGCCTCTCAGGGTGGGGGAGCAATCAGCCCCAGCATTTT. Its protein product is CASSLSGWGSNQPQHF.

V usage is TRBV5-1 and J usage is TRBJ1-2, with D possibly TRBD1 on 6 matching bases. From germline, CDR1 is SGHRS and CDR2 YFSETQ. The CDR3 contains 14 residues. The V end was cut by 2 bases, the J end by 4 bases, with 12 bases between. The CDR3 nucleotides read TGCGCCAGCAGCTTCCCAGGGGATAGCTATGGCTACACCTTC. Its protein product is CASSFPGDSYGYTF.

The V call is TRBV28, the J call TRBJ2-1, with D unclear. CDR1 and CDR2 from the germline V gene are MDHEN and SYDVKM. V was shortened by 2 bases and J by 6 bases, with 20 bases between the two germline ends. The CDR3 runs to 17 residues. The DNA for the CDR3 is TGTGCCAGCAGTTTAGTAGATCAGAGCTCTAGGACCAATGAGCAGTTCTTC. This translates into CASSLVDQSSRTNEQFF.

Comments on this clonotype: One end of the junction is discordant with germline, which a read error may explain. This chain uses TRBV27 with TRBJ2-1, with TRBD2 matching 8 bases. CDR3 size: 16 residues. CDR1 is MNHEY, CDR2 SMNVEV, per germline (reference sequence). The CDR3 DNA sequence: TGTGCCGGCAGTTTAGAGACTCGCGGGGGGTTAGAGACCCAGTTCTTC. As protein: CAGSLETRGGLETQFF.

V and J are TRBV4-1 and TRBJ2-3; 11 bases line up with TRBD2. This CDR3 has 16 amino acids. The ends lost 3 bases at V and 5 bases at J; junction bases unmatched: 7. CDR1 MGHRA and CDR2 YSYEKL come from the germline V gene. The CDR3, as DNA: TGCGCCAGCAGCCAGGACTATGGGACTAGCGGAGATACGCAGTATTTT. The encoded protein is CASSQDYGTSGDTQYF.

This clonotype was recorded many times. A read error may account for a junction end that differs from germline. The DNA of the CDR3 is TGTGCCAGCAGCTCACAGGGGGGCTCCTACAATGAGCAGTTCTTC. Protein: CASSSQGGSYNEQFF. This chain connects TRBV5-1 to TRBJ2-1, with 8 bases identical to TRBD1. CDR3 size: 15 residues. The germline CDR1 and CDR2 sequences are SGHRS and YFSETQ.

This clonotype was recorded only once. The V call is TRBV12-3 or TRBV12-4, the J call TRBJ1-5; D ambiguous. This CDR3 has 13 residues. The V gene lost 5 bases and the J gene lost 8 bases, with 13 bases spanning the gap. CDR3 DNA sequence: TGTGCCAGCAGTCTTGGGCAGGTTGAGCCCCAGCATTTT. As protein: CASSLGQVEPQHF.

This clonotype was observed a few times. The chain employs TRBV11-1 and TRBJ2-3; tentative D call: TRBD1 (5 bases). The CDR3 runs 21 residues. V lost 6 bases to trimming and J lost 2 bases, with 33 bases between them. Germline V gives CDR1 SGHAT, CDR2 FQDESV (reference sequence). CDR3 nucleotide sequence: TGTGCCAGCAGTGGGCTTGGATCGGCCACAGGATATCAGGGTTACACAGATACGCAGTATTTT. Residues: CASSGLGSATGYQGYTDTQYF.

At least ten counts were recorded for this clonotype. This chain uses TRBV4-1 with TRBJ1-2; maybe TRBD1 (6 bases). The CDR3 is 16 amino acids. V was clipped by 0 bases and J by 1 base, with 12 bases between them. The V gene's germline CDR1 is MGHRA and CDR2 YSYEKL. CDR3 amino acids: CASSQEQGRGNYGYTF. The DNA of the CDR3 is TGCGCCAGCAGCCAAGAGCAGGGGCGGGGTAACTATGGCTACACCTTC.